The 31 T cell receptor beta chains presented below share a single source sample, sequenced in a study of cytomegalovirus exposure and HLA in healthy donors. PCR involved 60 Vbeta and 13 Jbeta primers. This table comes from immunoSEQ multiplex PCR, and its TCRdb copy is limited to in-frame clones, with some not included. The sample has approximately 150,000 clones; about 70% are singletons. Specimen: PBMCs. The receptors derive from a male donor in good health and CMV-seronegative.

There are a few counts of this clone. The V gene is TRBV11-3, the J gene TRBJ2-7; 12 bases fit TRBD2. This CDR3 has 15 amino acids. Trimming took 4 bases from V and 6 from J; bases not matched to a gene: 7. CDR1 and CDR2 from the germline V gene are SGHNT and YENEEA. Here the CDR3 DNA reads TGTGCCAGCAGCTCCGGACTAGCGGGATATAGCGAGCAGTACTTC. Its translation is CASSSGLAGYSEQYF.

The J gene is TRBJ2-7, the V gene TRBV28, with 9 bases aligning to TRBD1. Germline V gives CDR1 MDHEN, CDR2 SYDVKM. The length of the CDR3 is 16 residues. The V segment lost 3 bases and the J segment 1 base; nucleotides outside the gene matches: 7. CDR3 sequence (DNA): TGTGCCAGCAGTTTGCACGAGACAGGGGGTTCCTACGAGCAGTACTTC. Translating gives CASSLHETGGSYEQYF.

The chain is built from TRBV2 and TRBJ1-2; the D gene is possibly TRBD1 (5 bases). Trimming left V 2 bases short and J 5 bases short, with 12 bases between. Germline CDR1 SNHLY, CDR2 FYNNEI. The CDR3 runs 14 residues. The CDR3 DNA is TGTGCCAGCAGTGAACAGGGCACTTCGTATGGCTACACCTTC. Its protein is CASSEQGTSYGYTF.

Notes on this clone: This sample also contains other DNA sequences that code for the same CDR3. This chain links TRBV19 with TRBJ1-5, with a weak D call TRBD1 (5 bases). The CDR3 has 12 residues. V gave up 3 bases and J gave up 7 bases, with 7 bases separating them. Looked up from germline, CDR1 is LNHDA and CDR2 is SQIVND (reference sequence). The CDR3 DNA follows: TGTGCCAGTAGTATCGGGGGGCAGCCCCAGCATTTT. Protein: CASSIGGQPQHF.

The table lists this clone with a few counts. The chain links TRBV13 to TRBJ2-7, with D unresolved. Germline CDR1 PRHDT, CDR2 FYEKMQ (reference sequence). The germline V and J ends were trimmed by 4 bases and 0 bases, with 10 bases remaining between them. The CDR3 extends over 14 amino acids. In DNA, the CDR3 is TGTGCCAGCAGCTCCCGTTCGGTCTCCTACGAGCAGTACTTC. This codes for CASSSRSVSYEQYF.

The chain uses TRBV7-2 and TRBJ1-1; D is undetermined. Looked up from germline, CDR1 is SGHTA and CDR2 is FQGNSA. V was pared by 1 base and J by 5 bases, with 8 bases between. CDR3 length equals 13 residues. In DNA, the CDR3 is TGTGCCAGCAGCTTAGAGTTGGCTACTGAAGCTTTCTTT. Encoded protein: CASSLELATEAFF.

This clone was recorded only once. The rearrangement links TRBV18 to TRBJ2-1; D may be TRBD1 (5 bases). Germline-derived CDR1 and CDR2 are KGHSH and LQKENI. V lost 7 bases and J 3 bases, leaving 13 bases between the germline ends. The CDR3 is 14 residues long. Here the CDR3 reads CASCPDTVYNEQFF. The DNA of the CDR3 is TGTGCCAGCTGCCCGGACACTGTCTACAATGAGCAGTTCTTC.

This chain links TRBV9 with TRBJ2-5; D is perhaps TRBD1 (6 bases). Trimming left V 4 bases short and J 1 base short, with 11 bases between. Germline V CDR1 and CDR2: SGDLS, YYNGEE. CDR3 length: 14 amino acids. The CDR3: CASSPRDIQETQYF. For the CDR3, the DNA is TGTGCCAGCAGCCCGAGGGACATCCAAGAGACCCAGTACTTC.

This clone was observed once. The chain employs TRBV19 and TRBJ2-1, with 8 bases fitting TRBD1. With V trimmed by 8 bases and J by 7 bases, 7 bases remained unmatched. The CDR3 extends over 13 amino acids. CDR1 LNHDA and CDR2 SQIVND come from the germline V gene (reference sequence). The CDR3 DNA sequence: TGTGCCAGTTCCGGGACAGGAGGAAATGAGCAGTTCTTC. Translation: CASSGTGGNEQFF. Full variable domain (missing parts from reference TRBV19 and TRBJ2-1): DGGITQSPKYLFRKEGQNVTLSCEQNLNHDAMYWYRQDPGQGLRLIYYSQIVNDFQKGDIAEGYSVSREKKESFPLTVTSAQKNPTAFYLCASSGTGGNEQFFGPGTRLTVL.

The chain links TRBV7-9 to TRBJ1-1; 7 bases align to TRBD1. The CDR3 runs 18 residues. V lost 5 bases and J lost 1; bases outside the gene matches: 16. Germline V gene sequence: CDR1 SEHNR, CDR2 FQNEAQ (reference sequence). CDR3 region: CASSQFGAWAGGNTEAFF. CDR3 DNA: TGTGCCAGCAGCCAATTCGGGGCTTGGGCAGGGGGGAACACTGAAGCTTTCTTT.

CDR3 DNA sequence: TGTGCCAGCAGCTTAGCAGGCAGGGACAATGAGCAGTTCTTC. Translated, it gives CASSLAGRDNEQFF. The chain recombines TRBV7-2 with TRBJ2-1; tentative D call: TRBD1 (5 bases). The CDR3 contains 14 residues. V shed 0 bases and J shed 5 bases, with 8 bases lying between them. Germline CDR1 and CDR2: SGHTA and FQGNSA.

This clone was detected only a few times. The CDR3 DNA reads as TGTGCCAGCAGTTCCGGGGGGGGAGGGGATTCCTATGGCTACACCTTC. Translation gives CASSSGGGGDSYGYTF. The genes are TRBV28 and TRBJ1-2, with D possibly TRBD1 on 5 matching bases. This CDR3 is built from 16 residues. The V and J ends lost 4 bases and 4 bases respectively, with 19 bases between them. The V gene's germline CDR1 is MDHEN and CDR2 SYDVKM.

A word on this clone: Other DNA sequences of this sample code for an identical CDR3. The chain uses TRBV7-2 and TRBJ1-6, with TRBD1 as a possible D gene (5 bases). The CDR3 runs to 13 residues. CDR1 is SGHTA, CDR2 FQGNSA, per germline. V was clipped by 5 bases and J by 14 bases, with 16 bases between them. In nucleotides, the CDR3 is TGTGCCAGCAGCCCTCCAGGGTATCGGGCCCTCCACTTT. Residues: CASSPPGYRALHF.

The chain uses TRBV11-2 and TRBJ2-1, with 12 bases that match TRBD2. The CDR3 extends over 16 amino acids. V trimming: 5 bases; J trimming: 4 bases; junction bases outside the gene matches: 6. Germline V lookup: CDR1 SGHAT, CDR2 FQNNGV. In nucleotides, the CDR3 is TGTGCCAGCAGCCCGCCACTAGCGGGAGGATACAATGAGCAGTTCTTC. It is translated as CASSPPLAGGYNEQFF.

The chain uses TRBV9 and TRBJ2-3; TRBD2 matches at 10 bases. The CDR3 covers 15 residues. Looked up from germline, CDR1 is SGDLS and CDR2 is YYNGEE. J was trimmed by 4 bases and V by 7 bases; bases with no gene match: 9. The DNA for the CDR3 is TGTGCCAGCGGCGCGCTAGCGGGAGTGTCAGATACGCAGTATTTT. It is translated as CASGALAGVSDTQYF.

The CDR3 region is CASSLVSPGGGDDEQFF. The DNA of the CDR3 is TGCGCCAGCAGCCTCGTATCCCCTGGCGGGGGGGACGATGAGCAGTTCTTC. This rearrangement joins TRBV4-1 to TRBJ2-1; 9 bases align to TRBD2. The CDR3 spans 17 residues. The germline CDR1 and CDR2 sequences are MGHRA and YSYEKL. Germline trimming cut 4 bases from V and 8 bases from J; bases unmatched to any gene: 15.

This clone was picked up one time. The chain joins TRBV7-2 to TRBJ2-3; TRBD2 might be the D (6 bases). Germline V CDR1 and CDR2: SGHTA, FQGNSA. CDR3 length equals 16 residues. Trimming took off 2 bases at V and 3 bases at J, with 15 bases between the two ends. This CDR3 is CASSLRGNRATDTQYF. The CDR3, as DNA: TGTGCCAGCAGCTTACGGGGGAATAGAGCGACAGATACGCAGTATTTT.

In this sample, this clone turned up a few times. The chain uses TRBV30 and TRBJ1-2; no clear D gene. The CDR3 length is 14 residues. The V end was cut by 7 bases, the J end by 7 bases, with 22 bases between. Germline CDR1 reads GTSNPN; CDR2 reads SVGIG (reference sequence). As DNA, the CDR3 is TGTGCCTCTGGAGGTGGTACAGCCCTTGGTGGCTACACCTTC. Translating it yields CASGGGTALGGYTF.

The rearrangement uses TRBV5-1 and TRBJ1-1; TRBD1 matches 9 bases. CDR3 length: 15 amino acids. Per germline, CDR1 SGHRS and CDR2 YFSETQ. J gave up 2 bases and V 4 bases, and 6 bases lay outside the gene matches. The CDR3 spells CASSPRTGENTEAFF. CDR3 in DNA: TGCGCCAGCAGCCCACGGACAGGGGAAAACACTGAAGCTTTCTTT.

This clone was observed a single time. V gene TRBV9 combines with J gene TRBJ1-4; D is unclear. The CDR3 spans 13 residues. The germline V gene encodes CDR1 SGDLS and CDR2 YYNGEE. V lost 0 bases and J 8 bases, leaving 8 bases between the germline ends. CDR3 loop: CASSVGTGEKLFF. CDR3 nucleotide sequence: TGTGCCAGCAGCGTAGGAACGGGAGAAAAACTGTTTTTT.

The CDR3 nucleotides are TGTGCCAGCAAACTAGCGGGGGGCGAAGGCTACAATGAGCAGTTCTTC. Translating gives CASKLAGGEGYNEQFF. The V call is TRBV27, the J call TRBJ2-1, with 12 bases that match TRBD2. The CDR3 covers 16 residues. V lost 7 bases to trimming and J lost 3 bases; unmatched junction nucleotides: 7. Per the germline V gene, CDR1 is MNHEY and CDR2 is SMNVEV (reference sequence).

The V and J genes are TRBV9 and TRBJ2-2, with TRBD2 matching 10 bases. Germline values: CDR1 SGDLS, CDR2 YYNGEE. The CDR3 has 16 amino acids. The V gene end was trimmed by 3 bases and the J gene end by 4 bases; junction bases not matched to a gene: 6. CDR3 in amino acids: CASSARLAGLTGELFF. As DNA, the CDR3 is TGTGCCAGCAGCGCCCGACTAGCGGGCCTCACCGGGGAGCTGTTTTTT.

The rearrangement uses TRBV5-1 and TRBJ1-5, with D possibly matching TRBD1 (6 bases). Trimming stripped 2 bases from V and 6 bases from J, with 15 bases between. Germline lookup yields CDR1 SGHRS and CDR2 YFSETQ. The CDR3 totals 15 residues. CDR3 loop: CASSLGGVFGQPQHF. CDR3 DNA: TGCGCCAGCAGCTTAGGGGGAGTTTTCGGTCAGCCCCAGCATTTT.

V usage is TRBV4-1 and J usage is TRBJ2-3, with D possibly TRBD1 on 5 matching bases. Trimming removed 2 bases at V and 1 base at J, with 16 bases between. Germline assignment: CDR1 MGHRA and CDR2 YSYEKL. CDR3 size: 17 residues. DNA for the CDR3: TGCGCCAGCAGCCAACCCCCACAGGCTCGGCGCACAGATACGCAGTATTTT. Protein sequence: CASSQPPQARRTDTQYF.

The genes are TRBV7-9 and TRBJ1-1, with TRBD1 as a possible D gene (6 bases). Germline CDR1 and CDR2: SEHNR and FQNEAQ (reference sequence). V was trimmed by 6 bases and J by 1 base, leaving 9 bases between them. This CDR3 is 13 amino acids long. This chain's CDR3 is CASSRQENTEAFF. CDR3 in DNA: TGTGCCAGCAGTCGACAGGAGAACACTGAAGCTTTCTTT.

The CDR3 DNA reads as TGTGCCAGCAGTTATGGCTCTCTTGAGACCCAGTACTTC. Protein: CASSYGSLETQYF. The rearrangement uses TRBV6-5 and TRBJ2-5; the D is unclear. The CDR3 runs to 13 residues. V gave up 3 bases and J gave up 5 bases, with 10 bases separating them. CDR1 and CDR2 from the germline V gene are MNHEY and SVGAGI.

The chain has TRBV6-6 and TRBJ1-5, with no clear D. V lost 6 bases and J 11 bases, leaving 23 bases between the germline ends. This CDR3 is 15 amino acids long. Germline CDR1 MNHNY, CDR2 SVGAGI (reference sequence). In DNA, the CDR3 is TGTGCCAGCAGCTCCGACACCCTGCAGTCATTTGCCCAGCATTTT. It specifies CASSSDTLQSFAQHF.

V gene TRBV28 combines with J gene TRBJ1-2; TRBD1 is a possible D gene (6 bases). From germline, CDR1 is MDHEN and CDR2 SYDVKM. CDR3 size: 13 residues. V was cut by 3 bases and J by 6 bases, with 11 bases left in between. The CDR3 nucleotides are TGTGCCAGCAGTTTTCCAAACAGGGATGGCTACACCTTC. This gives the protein CASSFPNRDGYTF.

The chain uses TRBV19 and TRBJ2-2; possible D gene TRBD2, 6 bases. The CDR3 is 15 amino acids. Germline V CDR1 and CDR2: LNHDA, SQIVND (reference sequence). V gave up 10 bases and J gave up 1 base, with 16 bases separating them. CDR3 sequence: CATWRAGVNTGELFF. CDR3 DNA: TGTGCCACCTGGAGGGCAGGAGTGAACACCGGGGAGCTGTTTTTT.

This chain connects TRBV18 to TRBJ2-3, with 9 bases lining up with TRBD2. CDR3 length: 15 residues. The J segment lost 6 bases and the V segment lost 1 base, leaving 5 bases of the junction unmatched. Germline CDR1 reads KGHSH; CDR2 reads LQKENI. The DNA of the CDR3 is TGTGCCAGCTCACCACTAGCGGGAGTGGGTGATACGCAGTATTTT. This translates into CASSPLAGVGDTQYF.

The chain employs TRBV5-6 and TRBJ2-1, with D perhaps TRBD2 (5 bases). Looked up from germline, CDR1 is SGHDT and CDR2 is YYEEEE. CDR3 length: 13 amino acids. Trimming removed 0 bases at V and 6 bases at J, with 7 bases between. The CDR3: CASSLASGNEQFF. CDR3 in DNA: TGTGCCAGCAGCTTGGCCAGCGGCAATGAGCAGTTCTTC.